The entry that follows covers one TCR beta chain sequence. Antigen: not known. One entry per CDR3 protein, called by TCRdb with MiXCR from the 5' RACE reads. Of roughly 1.6 million distinct CDR3 sequences in the sample, less than 35% are singletons; the top ten hold 0.25% to 0.3%. This entry is derived from a study of identical twins. V lost 2 bases to trimming and J lost 6 bases, with 7 bases between them. Germline CDR1 reads MDHEN; CDR2 reads SYDVKM. The CDR3 length is 12 residues. Study results and limitations: Shared out-of-frame alpha sequences (those common to twins) showed excess low generation probability.

The source material was cord blood. V is TRBV28 and J is TRBJ1-2; D not resolved. This sequence originates from a newborn girl in good health. CDR3 in amino acids: CASSLIGNGYTF. The CDR3 bases are TGTGCCAGCAGTTTAATAGGGAATGGCTACACCTTC.